Given below is one T cell receptor beta chain in context. Free of recent acute infections or vaccinations, the donors were healthy HIV-negative adults. The sample comes from a study of shared clonotypes between healthy human individuals. In the study overall: Serving as donors were a couple of women and three men, whose ages spanned 18 to 49.

The repertoire was sequenced with immunoSEQ multiplex PCR; TCRdb's copy has only in-frame clones and lacks some. The repertoire includes a few hundred thousand clones, 75% to 80% of them detected once, and 12% sits in the top ten. The CDR3 contains 11 residues. Germline V CDR1 and CDR2: DFQATT, SNEGSKA (reference sequence). With 4 bases removed from V and 7 bases from J, the gap between germline ends came to 7 bases. This clonotype was sampled from a woman between 40 and 55 years old in good health. Some clones in this sample may be carry-over from other donors' samples. V and J are TRBV20-1 and TRBJ2-2; D may be TRBD1 (5 bases). Sequenced material: PBMCs. CDR3 DNA: TGCAGTGCTACAGGGTACGGGGAGCTGTTTTTT. Protein product: CSATGYGELFF.